This T cell receptor (beta chain) comes out of a study of T cell responses to AZD1222 COVID-19 vaccine. For the study at large: Both about-4-week and about-12-week second-dose recipients were combined.

Germline V gives CDR1 LNHDA, CDR2 SQIVND (reference sequence). Trimming shortened V by 8 bases and J by 1 base, and 11 bases separated the two germline ends. This CDR3 has 13 amino acids. General study points: Repertoire collection took place solely once the T cell response had peaked. The span of vaccine-associated CD4 TCRs extended across spike, with dominance at 160-218 and 743-854. Rises in breadth and depth of Spike-specific TCRs came after two AZD1222 doses.

Measured with immunoSEQ multiplex PCR; TCRdb has only the in-frame clones, and not every one. Of some 170,000 clones listed, just under 95% were seen once; the top ten hold about 0.9%. Note on this clone: Its antigen remains unknown.

The TCR comes from an adult in good health. The gene calls are TRBV19 and TRBJ1-1; D perhaps matches TRBD1 (5 bases). The sequenced sample was peripheral blood, obtained on day 0 of AZD1222 vaccination. Written as DNA, the CDR3 is TGTGCCAGTGGAAGACAGTGGAACACTGAAGCTTTCTTT. Its translation is CASGRQWNTEAFF.